The sequence of this T cell receptor beta chain was determined in a study of blood T cell repertoires in COVID-19. Authors' analysis steps: Amplification with reference gene primers provided the estimates of nucleated cell counts. The data were produced by immunoSEQ multiplex PCR, yet TCRdb's version contains in-frame clones alone and is incomplete. D and trimming were read from the DNA, whereas the V and J calls and clone size are those reported in that table. The table lists 96,000 or so clones, roughly 88% of them singletons, with around 3% in the top ten. Germline values: CDR1 MDHEN, CDR2 SYDVKM. CDR3 length: 14 residues. Deletions cut 5 bases from V and 0 bases from J, with 11 bases between.

The TCR comes from a woman aged 80 or over with acute or convalescent COVID-19. Source material: peripheral blood. This sequence joins TRBV28 and TRBJ2-7; D remains unclear. The CDR3 protein is CASSAQFYSYEQYF. The CDR3 DNA follows: TGTGCCAGCAGTGCCCAGTTTTACTCCTACGAGCAGTACTTC. Full variable domain (outside the CDR3, taken from reference TRBV28 and TRBJ2-7): DVKVTQSSRYLVKRTGEKVFLECVQDMDHENMFWYRQDPGLGLRLIYFSYDVKMKEKGDIPEGYSVSREKKERFSLILESASTNQTSMYLCASSAQFYSYEQYFGPGTRLTVT.